This TCR beta chain emerged from a study of cytomegalovirus exposure and HLA in healthy donors. This PCR relied on a set of 60 Vbeta primers and 13 Jbeta primers. Profiling relied on immunoSEQ multiplex PCR, and the TCRdb table lists in-frame clones only, not all of them. The table includes 140,000 or so clones, roughly 80% detected once. V was clipped by 3 bases and J by 9 bases, with 7 bases between them. The CDR3 spans 11 residues. Germline values: CDR1 SGHVS, CDR2 FNYEAQ. The gene calls are TRBV7-6 and TRBJ2-3; D is possibly TRBD1 (5 bases). The TCR was taken from a boy aged 2 to 10 in good health and CMV-seronegative. The source material was PBMCs. The chain's CDR3 is CASSFRGTQYF. In DNA form, the CDR3 reads TGTGCCAGCAGCTTTAGGGGAACGCAGTATTTT.